The 2 T cell receptor beta chains in this list originate from one sample, sequenced in a study of shared clonotypes between healthy human individuals. Here immunoSEQ multiplex PCR was the method, and the copy in TCRdb shows in-frame clones only, minus some. The table shows a few million clones, with 85% to 95% occurring only once. Naive CD8 cells were CD45RO-negative, positively selected for CCR7, excluding terminally differentiated effector memory CD45RA+ cells. Sequenced input: naive CD8+ T cells from PBMCs. The source of these receptors is a man between 18 and 35 years old in good health. Some clones in this sample may be carry-over from other donors' samples.

Points on this clone: Other DNA sequences from this sample encode an identical CDR3 as well. CDR3 DNA sequence: TGTGCCAGCAGCTTAGTCACTGCGACCGGGGAGCTGTTTTTT. It codes for CASSLVTATGELFF. The gene calls are TRBV7-9 and TRBJ2-2, with D unclear. Between the trimmed V and J ends, which lost 1 base and 5 bases, there was a span of 8 bases. Germline V lookup: CDR1 SEHNR, CDR2 FQNEAQ (reference sequence). This CDR3 is built from 14 residues.

The genes are TRBV7-9 and TRBJ1-1, with TRBD1 matching 8 bases. The CDR3 sequence is 18 residues long. V lost 5 bases to trimming and J lost 1 base; unmatched junction nucleotides: 15. The germline V gene has CDR1 SEHNR and CDR2 FQNEAQ (reference sequence). The CDR3 DNA sequence: TGTGCCAGCAGCCATCAGAGGGCAGGGGGCTTTAGGAACACTGAAGCTTTCTTT. It specifies CASSHQRAGGFRNTEAFF.